The sequence of this T cell receptor beta chain was determined in a study of cytomegalovirus exposure and HLA in healthy donors (dated by TCRdb to between 2016 and 2019). With regard to the full study: An earlier analysis of a few hundred of the donors reported 276 Gb of sequence data and some 110 million unique TCR beta sequences obtained from around 170 million T cells. An earlier analysis of around 640 of the donors used high-throughput TCR beta sequencing to judge whether each TCR beta V gene segment behaved as functional or pseudogenic. Among about 400 genotyped donors of the cohort, an average of around 240,000 unique TCR beta nucleotide sequences was sequenced per donor, of which 15% to 20% were non-productive. The study aimed to test whether signatures of past pathogen exposure could be identified by cataloging public T cell receptors. The number of typed donors differed by locus: roughly 629-630 for A, B, C, DRB1 and DQB1; approximately 520 for DQA1; approximately 600 for DPA1; and roughly 470 for DPB1. In a later analysis, previously published TCR beta repertoires from hundreds of donors were re-analyzed and high-resolution HLA genotyping was added so that TCR occurrence patterns could be studied. To predict cytomegalovirus infection status, the study combined high-throughput TCR immunosequencing, statistical association of individual TCRs with disease status, and machine learning. Every repertoire in the discovery cohort had been generated on one and the same sequencing platform. Rather than using new phenotypic data, the later analysis identified candidate immune exposures from TCR beta sequences and from how often those sequences occurred across donors. Roughly 5 DR-DQ haplotypes were handled as single units for association and clustering, since linkage in the cohort was strong. Genome-wide SNP genotypes for about 65% of the 666 donors were used in a later genetic analysis, which treated that subset as a discovery cohort. The study used immunosequencing to profile the T cell repertoires of about 670 subjects and linked those repertoires to cytomegalovirus serostatus. The genetic ancestry cluster associated with self-reported Caucasian donors included 81% of the 300 to 450 genotyped donors. An early release that covered some 630 HLA-typed donors contained about 290 gigabases of sequencing data and tens of millions of unique TCR sequences. HLA typing covered class I and class II loci at four-digit resolution. Donor age, sex, ethnicity and CMV serostatus were compiled together with the repertoire data. A separate validation cohort of approximately 130 different subjects was used in addition to the 666-subject first cohort. Overall results and qualifications from the work: A later analysis found that most CMV-associated TCR beta chains appeared HLA-restricted, with HLA associations seemingly driven largely by CMV exposure. Presence/absence analyses assumed roughly uniform sequencing depth across donors, an assumption that may not hold. Because some donors lacked HLA typing at each locus, the association tests relied only on the typed subset. In an earlier analysis of 450 to 750 of the donors, most TCR beta V segments appeared in productive rearrangements about 87% or about 30% of the time, broadly matching IMGT annotations. While some public TCRs were present in many individuals, most TCR sequences turned up only very rarely across donors. For the cohort, immune exposure information was limited to CMV serostatus. Compared with the roughly 600-donor mean, donors in an Asian-associated ancestry cluster had fewer N-insertions in productive TCRs, according to a later genetic analysis. In a later analysis, some 17,000 TCR beta sequences were associated with specific HLA alleles at a false discovery rate of 0.05. In both the original and validation cohorts, the classifier was reported to diagnose cytomegalovirus status with high specificity and sensitivity. Only TCR beta chains were sequenced in this cohort, and the absence of alpha or paired-chain data limited detectable features. An association between a missense DCLRE1C variant and V-gene and J-gene trimming of TCR beta chains was found in a later genetic analysis and replicated in an independent cohort. A cluster of highly shared sequence variants was judged likely to be a technical artifact of the sequencing pipeline. Correlated functional status among segregating V segments might be attributable to linkage disequilibrium, but an unknown experimental factor could not be ruled out. Because counts were too low, approximately 15 rarely observed V segments, including chromosome 9 orphons, were excluded from the earlier analysis of a few hundred of the donors. In a later analysis, the rate of TCR association differed among HLA loci, with DRB1 alleles having the most associated TCRs and HLA-C alleles having the fewest. It was suggested by the authors that the approach could potentially be generalized to other disease states and immunological phenotypes. Compared with equally common non-associated chains, HLA-associated TCR beta chains in a later analysis were more clonally expanded and had lower generation probabilities. Assigning TCR associations to individual alleles was difficult when HLA alleles, especially DR and DQ, strongly co-occurred. A further reported finding was that TCR beta sequences accurately predicted the HLA-A and HLA-B alleles for most subjects in the first cohort. Some IMGT-functional V segments, including TRBV6-2 and TRBV6-3, could not be told apart with the 87-base-pair reads, so those segments were excluded. In the study, 150 to 200 TCR beta chains were listed as associated with cytomegalovirus. According to a later analysis, parvovirus B19, influenza, CMV and Epstein-Barr virus appeared linked to several top co-occurrence clusters. In vitro tests confirmed that three of the cytomegalovirus-associated TCR beta chains recognize cytomegalovirus antigens.

The library was prepared using the immunoSEQ multiplex PCR assay. For the multiplex PCR, a mixture combining 60 forward primers for TCR Vbeta segments and 13 reverse primers for TCR Jbeta segments was used. Amplification of the CDR3 region of rearranged TCR beta genes was performed with a multiplex PCR assay on genomic DNA. Amplified TCR beta libraries were sequenced as 87-base-pair reads on the Illumina HiSeq System. In the paper's pipeline: In a later analysis, tens of millions of unique TCR beta chains were counted across the 650 to 750 repertoires, and around 10 million of these chains were shared by at least two donors. To remove PCR and sequencing errors, raw reads were error-corrected and collapsed into unique sequences using a nearest-neighbor algorithm that merged closely related sequences. V, D and J gene segments were assigned by aligning CDR3 sequences to IMGT reference sequences. For a sequence to be retained, a match of at least six nucleotides was required to both a V gene segment and a J gene segment. Rearrangements were classified as productive when the CDR3 lacked stop codons and remained in frame with V and J, and all other rearrangements were classified as non-productive. CDR3 was defined according to IMGT convention as the region running from the second conserved V-encoded cysteine to the conserved J-encoded phenylalanine. The earlier analysis of around 640 of the donors excluded sequences that lacked an unambiguous match to a single V gene segment. In an earlier analysis of several hundred of the donors, V segments were called functional above 56.7% productive rearrangements and were called segregating when the between-donor standard deviation exceeded 5%. A statistical classification framework was developed to diagnose cytomegalovirus status using the catalog of TCR beta chain sequences. V and J gene assignment, in a later analysis, came from comparing TCR nucleotide sequences with IMGT/GENE-DB human TR gene sequences. Using the TCRdist pipeline, a later analysis assigned CDR3 sequences along with most-parsimonious VDJ recombination scenarios. In a later analysis, each TCR beta chain was defined by its CDR3 amino acid sequence together with its V-gene family, and reads lacking a unique V-gene family were excluded. As a way to deal with suspected cross-contamination and a sequencing artifact, a later analysis dropped more than 500 nucleotide sequences that were highly shared and had low generation probability. A later analysis calculated a clonal expansion index for each public chain from normalized within-repertoire ranks of inferred template counts. In a later analysis, generation probabilities were computed with a VDJ recombination model fitted to out-of-frame rearrangements, and the resulting probabilities were checked against IGoR. Hypergeometric tests were used in a later analysis to score TCR-TCR, TCR-HLA and TCR-CMV co-occurrence, with a repertoire-size bias correction applied to the TCR pairs. In a later analysis, false discovery rates were estimated by permuting HLA or CMV assignments 20 times. In a later analysis, co-occurring TCRs were grouped with DBSCAN, and TCRdist sequence similarity was added when clustering was performed within HLA-allele-positive subsets. Co-occurrence clustering excluded repertoires with fewer than 30,000 or more than 120,000 public chains, plus five with anomalous nucleotide sharing. TCRdb took over this immuneACCESS table, retaining in-frame rearrangements with V and J assigned. Such tables are incomplete; in checked studies, under half of the missing clones stem from an unresolved V gene, and the remainder is unexplained. V and J calls and clone size are those listed in that table; D and trimming were worked out from the DNA. The sample contains 130,000 or so clones, about four fifths of them found a single time. Together, the top ten hold 1.1% to 1.5% of the sample.

In total, 500 to 700 healthy bone marrow donors made up the cohort. All cohort members were sampled while nominally healthy, although unrecorded immune exposures were likely present. The donor tested CMV seronegative and was one of the 352 seronegative cohort members. Each donor provided a peripheral blood sample, and peripheral blood mononuclear cells were used for TCR beta sequencing. Genomic DNA was extracted from the blood cell samples with the Qiagen DNeasy Blood Extraction Kit. To note about this clone: Its binding antigen is unknown. Base qualities are not provided; no much larger clone lies one nucleotide away.

From the germline V gene, CDR1 is SGDLS and CDR2 is YYNGEE. V is trimmed back by 1 base and J by 1 base, and the junction contains 9 bases that no gene match accounts for. From the cysteine up to the phenylalanine, the CDR3 has a length of 20 residues. The only DNA kept is the CDR3, 60 bases in frame from the first base. The source is a woman between 35 and 50 years old in good health and CMV-seronegative. This sequence uses TRBV9 and TRBJ2-3; TRBD2 aligns with 16 central bases. Sequenced sample: PBMCs. The nucleotide sequence is given as TGTGCCAGCAGCGTATCGACGGGACTAGCGGGGGGGCGAGGCACAGATACGCAGTATTTT. Its amino acids are CASSVSTGLAGGRGTDTQYF.